The rows below give T cell receptor beta chains drawn from one sample of a study of blood T cells in healthy people across ages. TCRdb itself ran the 5' RACE reads through MiXCR, one entry per CDR3 protein. The sample has about 1,500,000 distinct CDR3 sequences, roughly 27% seen once. The sample was blood. Source of these receptors: a woman in her twenties or thirties in good health. Both conserved end residues are part of each CDR3. The order of the fields is J gene, V gene, CDR3 protein.

J: TRBJ2-1; V: TRBV13; CDR3: CASSAGRLENNEQFF
J: TRBJ1-2; V: TRBV6-5; CDR3: CASSGSDRGHYGYTF
J: TRBJ1-1; V: TRBV7-9; CDR3: CASSLGQVNPEAFF
J: TRBJ2-2; V: TRBV3-1; CDR3: CASSRERSAGELFF
J: TRBJ2-3; V: TRBV2; CDR3: CVTGLGDSGTQYF
J: TRBJ2-7; V: TRBV20-1; CDR3: CSASRIALAGSYEQYF
J: TRBJ2-7; V: TRBV28; CDR3: CAGSPPPSYEQYF
J: TRBJ1-5; V: TRBV20-1; CDR3: CSARDQDRTGYQPQHF
J: TRBJ2-4; V: TRBV30; CDR3: CAWRNAQGQWDGEQYF
J: TRBJ2-3; V: TRBV12-3/TRBV12-4; CDR3: CASTSLDRSDTQYF
J: TRBJ1-4; V: TRBV4-3; CDR3: CASARHGFEANEKLFF